These 15 T cell receptor beta chains share one sample of origin, sequenced in a study of CD8 T cells in ankylosing spondylitis. Their target antigens are unknown. Study-level results: There was a TCR beta motif, made of eight highly homologous variants, that appeared characteristic of ankylosing spondylitis blood.

TCRdb itself ran the 5' RACE reads through MiXCR, one entry per CDR3 protein. The table includes 700,000 to 1,000,000 distinct CDR3 sequences, 12% detected once. Input material: blood, either unsorted or a sorted T cell fraction (not recorded which). These receptors were collected from a male donor with ankylosing spondylitis.

The CDR3 DNA follows: TGTGCCAGTACCGTTCGCCAGGGGGCCGGGAACACTGAAGCTTTCTTT. It is translated as CASTVRQGAGNTEAFF. The gene calls are TRBV19 and TRBJ1-1; TRBD1 aligns across 8 bases. CDR1 LNHDA and CDR2 SQIVND come from the germline V gene (reference sequence). V shed 7 bases and J 1 base; nucleotides not matched to a gene: 11. CDR3 length: 16 residues.

This clonotype was picked up many times. The chain carries TRBV5-1 and TRBJ2-2; D is undetermined. The germline gives CDR1 SGHRS, CDR2 YFSETQ. V was trimmed by 4 bases and J by 0 bases, leaving 7 bases between them. The CDR3 runs to 14 residues. Here the CDR3 reads CASSPWTNTGELFF. CDR3 DNA: TGCGCCAGCAGCCCGTGGACGAACACCGGGGAGCTGTTTTTT.

This clonotype has just a few counts. This chain uses TRBV6-5 with TRBJ2-7, with 7 bases identical to TRBD2. The trim removed 4 bases at V and 2 bases at J, leaving 5 bases unmatched. CDR3 length equals 14 residues. The germline gives CDR1 MNHEY, CDR2 SVGAGI. CDR3 in DNA: TGTGCCAGCAGTTGGCTAGCGGTTACCTACGAGCAGTACTTC. It codes for CASSWLAVTYEQYF.

This clonotype was seen a handful of times. CDR3 DNA sequence: TGTGCCACCAGCAGAGATCCCCTAGCGGGAGTGGGTACGCAGTATTTT. As protein: CATSRDPLAGVGTQYF. This chain links TRBV15 with TRBJ2-3; TRBD2 agrees at 10 bases. Unmatched junction bases numbered 8, after V lost 0 bases and J lost 8 bases. Germline-derived CDR1 and CDR2 are LNHNV and YYDKDF (reference sequence). The CDR3 is made up of 16 amino acids.

The rearrangement joins TRBV29-1 to TRBJ2-7, with 8 bases lining up with TRBD1. Germline V gene sequence: CDR1 SQVTM, CDR2 ANQGSEA. The CDR3 consists of 13 residues. Trimming removed 7 bases from V and 6 bases from J; junction bases left unmatched: 11. CDR3 bases: TGCAGCGCCTACTGGACAGGGCGAGGCGAGCAGTACTTC. Encoded protein: CSAYWTGRGEQYF.

This clonotype was observed a few times. V and J are TRBV5-6 and TRBJ2-6, with D tentatively TRBD1 or TRBD2 (5 bases each). The CDR3 runs to 15 residues. Deletions cut 3 bases from V and 4 bases from J, with 11 bases between. CDR1 is SGHDT and CDR2 is YYEEEE in the germline V gene. The CDR3 DNA reads TGTGCCAGCAGCTCGGGACGCTTAGGGGCCAACGTCCTGACTTTC. Amino acid sequence: CASSSGRLGANVLTF.

V usage is TRBV20-1 and J usage is TRBJ1-1, with TRBD1 as a possible D gene (5 bases). Germline V lookup: CDR1 DFQATT, CDR2 SNEGSKA (reference sequence). Trimming stripped 4 bases from V and 0 bases from J, with 9 bases between. This CDR3 is built from 13 residues. This chain's CDR3 is CSANRPMNTEAFF. The CDR3 region has the DNA TGCAGTGCTAACAGGCCCATGAACACTGAAGCTTTCTTT.

The chain carries TRBV6-2 or TRBV6-3 and TRBJ1-5; D uncertain. The germline V gene has CDR1 MNHEY and CDR2 SVGEGT. This CDR3 has 15 amino acids. Trimming shortened V by 7 bases and J by 3 bases, and 16 bases separated the two germline ends. CDR3 protein: CASKRGGLNNQPQHF. For the CDR3, the DNA is TGTGCCAGCAAACGGGGTGGATTGAACAATCAGCCCCAGCATTTT.

This clonotype was recorded many times. This chain joins TRBV28 and TRBJ2-1, with 12 bases that match TRBD2. There are 14 residues in the CDR3. Per germline, CDR1 MDHEN and CDR2 SYDVKM. J was trimmed by 7 bases and V by 7 bases; bases with no gene match: 5. CDR3 amino acids: CASTLAGGPNEQFF. CDR3 bases: TGTGCCAGCACCCTAGCGGGAGGGCCAAATGAGCAGTTCTTC.

J is TRBJ2-3 and V is TRBV10-2; perhaps D is TRBD1 or TRBD2 (5 bases each). V gave up 4 bases and J gave up 3 bases, with 8 bases separating them. The germline gives CDR1 WSHSY, CDR2 SAAADI. This CDR3 has 13 amino acids. The CDR3 sequence is CASSVRETDTQYF. In DNA form, the CDR3 reads TGCGCCAGCAGTGTCAGGGAGACAGATACGCAGTATTTT.

This clonotype has a count of ten or more. The chain has TRBV5-6 and TRBJ1-1; the match to TRBD1 covers 8 bases. Trimming cost V 4 bases and J 1 base; bases outside gene matches: 6. This CDR3 contains 15 residues. CDR1 is SGHDT and CDR2 is YYEEEE in the germline V gene. CDR3 in DNA: TGTGCCAGCAGCAACTCCGGGACAGGGAACACTGAAGCTTTCTTT. This codes for CASSNSGTGNTEAFF.

This clonotype was recorded at least ten times. This chain uses TRBV5-1 with TRBJ2-1; the match to TRBD1 covers 7 bases. The CDR3 is 11 residues long. V gave up 4 bases and J gave up 10 bases; unmatched junction bases: 2. Germline V gives CDR1 SGHRS, CDR2 YFSETQ. This chain's CDR3 is CASSQDREQFF. The CDR3 DNA sequence: TGCGCCAGCAGCCAGGACAGGGAGCAGTTCTTC.

This clonotype was observed many times. The gene calls are TRBV18 and TRBJ2-5, with TRBD1 identical over 12 bases. The CDR3 has 15 amino acids. Germline V gene data show CDR1 as KGHSH and CDR2 as LQKENI. J lost 3 bases, V lost 3 bases, and 2 bases had no gene match. The CDR3, as DNA: TGTGCCAGCTCACCCGGGACAGGGGGCGAAGAGACCCAGTACTTC. Amino acid sequence: CASSPGTGGEETQYF.

This clonotype came up a few times. The chain uses TRBV7-2 and TRBJ2-7, with 8 positions matching TRBD2. Germline assignment: CDR1 SGHTA and CDR2 FQGNSA. This CDR3 comprises 15 residues. Trimming took 3 bases from V and 0 from J; bases not matched to a gene: 4. This CDR3 reads CASSFIAGSSYEQYF. As DNA, the CDR3 is TGTGCCAGCAGCTTCATAGCGGGGAGCTCCTACGAGCAGTACTTC.

In this sample, this clonotype turned up a few times. The chain combines TRBV7-6 with TRBJ2-1; 8 bases fit TRBD2. Germline CDR1 is SGHVS and CDR2 is FNYEAQ. The ends lost 2 bases at V and 4 bases at J; junction bases unmatched: 4. This CDR3 region has 15 residues. CDR3 sequence: CASSLSAGVYNEQFF. The CDR3 DNA sequence: TGTGCCAGCAGCTTATCAGCGGGGGTTTACAATGAGCAGTTCTTC. The entire variable domain, with the rest obtained from reference TRBV7-6 and TRBJ2-1, is as follows: GAGVSQSPRYKVTKRGQDVALRCDPISGHVSLYWYRQALGQGPEFLTYFNYEAQQDKSGLPNDRFSAERPEGSISTLTIQRTEQRDSAMYRCASSLSAGVYNEQFFGPGTRLTVL.